This T cell receptor beta chain was observed in a study of blood T cell repertoires in COVID-19. This clone was counted once. Profiling relied on immunoSEQ multiplex PCR, and the TCRdb table lists in-frame clones only, not all of them. The sample holds a few hundred thousand clones, 80% seen once. The CDR3 loop spans 14 amino acids. CDR1 is MNHEY, CDR2 SVGEGT, per germline. Trimming shortened V by 2 bases and J by 2 bases, and 7 bases separated the two germline ends. Donors were grouped by their self-reported clinical history. This chain connects TRBV6-2 or TRBV6-3 to TRBJ1-5, with TRBD1 as a possible D gene (5 bases). Source material: PBMCs or T cells enriched from blood (not recorded which). The sequence came from a woman between 40 and 50 years old with acute COVID-19. CDR3 DNA sequence: TGTGCCAGCAGTTACACGGGGGGCAATCAGCCCCAGCATTTT. This gives the protein CASSYTGGNQPQHF.